This T cell receptor (beta chain) emerged from a study of T cells after yellow fever vaccination. As for this clonotype: Its cognate antigen is unknown.

In TCRdb, the 5' RACE reads were re-called with MiXCR into one record per CDR3 protein. The repertoire holds roughly 500,000 distinct CDR3 sequences, with 15% to 20% as singletons. Study findings and constraints: Subsequent to the booster, the majority of primary-vaccination clones reappeared (96% CD4, 88% CD8).

The V end lost 6 bases, the J end lost 5 bases, and 13 bases lay between the germline ends. This CDR3 spans 14 amino acids. CDR1 and CDR2 (germline): MNHEY, SVGEGT. The V and J genes are TRBV6-2 or TRBV6-3 and TRBJ2-2; D might be TRBD1 (5 bases). The source was PBMCs, collected 15 days after the yellow fever booster vaccination. The sequence was collected from a man younger than 40 who received the YFV17D yellow fever vaccine. CDR3 loop: CASRQGVLTGELFF. The CDR3 nucleotides read TGTGCCAGCAGACAAGGGGTTTTGACCGGGGAGCTGTTTTTT.